The 9 T cell receptor beta chains reported below all come from one sample, sequenced in a study of T cells after posttransplantation cyclophosphamide. This table comes from immunoSEQ multiplex PCR, and its TCRdb copy is limited to in-frame clones, with some not included. The repertoire consists of about 26,000 clones, none detected only once. Sequenced input: PBMCs. These receptors originate from a man aged 45-60 years in good health, CMV-negative, and a related stem cell transplant donor.

There are many counts of this clone. The chain has TRBV2 and TRBJ2-5; no firm D call. V lost 4 bases to trimming and J lost 6 bases, with 12 bases between them. The CDR3 runs to 13 residues. Germline V gene lookup returns CDR1 SNHLY and CDR2 FYNNEI. The CDR3, as DNA: TGTGCCAGCAGTGTAGCCCTAGTCAAGACCCAGTACTTC. Its translation is CASSVALVKTQYF.

This clone was detected ten times or more. V usage is TRBV18 and J usage is TRBJ2-7; maybe TRBD2 (5 bases). The CDR3 extends over 14 amino acids. Trimming left V 6 bases short and J 4 bases short, with 16 bases between. Germline V gene sequence: CDR1 KGHSH, CDR2 LQKENI. The CDR3 loop reads CASSPDAGTYEQYF. As DNA, the CDR3 is TGTGCCAGCTCCCCGGACGCGGGCACATACGAGCAGTACTTC.

At least ten counts were recorded for this clone. This chain uses TRBV27 with TRBJ2-7, with TRBD1 matching over 9 bases. The CDR3 contains 15 residues. Germline V CDR1 and CDR2: MNHEY, SMNVEV (reference sequence). V was pared by 7 bases and J by 7 bases, with 14 bases of the junction left unmatched. The CDR3 here is CASTHLRTGVVEQYF. The CDR3 coding sequence is TGTGCCAGCACCCACCTAAGGACAGGGGTAGTTGAGCAGTACTTC.

This clone came up many times. The V call is TRBV10-3, the J call TRBJ2-2, with 9 bases matching TRBD2. Trimming removed 4 bases from V and 1 base from J; junction bases left unmatched: 16. This CDR3 region has 20 residues. Germline V gene data show CDR1 as ENHRY and CDR2 as SYGVKD. In nucleotides, the CDR3 is TGTGCCATCAGTGGTCTACTGGCTAGCGGGAAAAGGCTGAACACCGGGGAGCTGTTTTTT. The encoded protein is CAISGLLASGKRLNTGELFF.

This clone was counted at least ten times. The chain recombines TRBV6-5 with TRBJ2-2, with D possibly TRBD1 on 6 matching bases. The CDR3 totals 15 residues. Germline CDR1 MNHEY, CDR2 SVGAGI. V lost 6 bases, J lost 2 bases, and 13 bases lay in between. CDR3 in amino acids: CASREDRINTGELFF. The DNA for the CDR3 is TGTGCCAGCAGGGAGGACAGAATTAACACCGGGGAGCTGTTTTTT.

The sample holds many counts of this clone. The chain recombines TRBV7-9 with TRBJ2-3; TRBD2 matches at 7 bases. CDR1 is SEHNR, CDR2 FQNEAQ, per germline (reference sequence). The CDR3 runs 18 residues. V dropped 6 bases and J dropped 1; count of bases not matched to a gene: 16. The CDR3 protein is CASRAPVGGMGGTDTQYF. In DNA, the CDR3 is TGTGCCAGCAGGGCCCCTGTCGGGGGGATGGGAGGCACAGATACGCAGTATTTT.

This clone was seen only a few times. This chain joins TRBV27 and TRBJ2-1, with 12 bases fitting TRBD2. J gave up 2 bases and V 6 bases, and 17 bases lay outside the gene matches. There are 20 residues in the CDR3. In germline, CDR1 is MNHEY, CDR2 SMNVEV (reference sequence). CDR3 residues: CASSPILLAGGQGAYNEQFF. CDR3 nucleotides: TGTGCCAGCAGCCCGATCCTCCTAGCGGGGGGGCAGGGGGCCTACAATGAGCAGTTCTTC.

At least ten counts were recorded for this clone. The chain employs TRBV27 and TRBJ1-2, with D unclear. V was pared by 0 bases and J by 5 bases, with 7 bases between. From germline, CDR1 is MNHEY and CDR2 SMNVEV (reference sequence). The CDR3 sequence is 13 residues long. In nucleotides, the CDR3 is TGTGCCAGCAGTTTATCACGGGGTTATGGCTACACCTTC. This sequence encodes CASSLSRGYGYTF.

This clone was counted many times. The rearrangement links TRBV11-1 to TRBJ2-4, with TRBD1 identical over 7 bases. Germline-derived CDR1 and CDR2 are SGHAT and FQDESV (reference sequence). V was pared by 5 bases and J by 1 base, with 5 bases of the junction left unmatched. The CDR3 totals 15 residues. The CDR3 region is CASSPRGTAKNIQYF. CDR3 coding DNA: TGTGCCAGCAGCCCCAGGGGGACCGCCAAAAACATTCAGTACTTC. Full variable domain (missing parts from reference TRBV11-1 and TRBJ2-4): EAEVAQSPRYKITEKSQAVAFWCDPISGHATLYWYRQILGQGPELLVQFQDESVVDDSQLPKDRFSAERLKGVDSTLKIQPAELGDSAMYLCASSPRGTAKNIQYFGAGTRLSVL.